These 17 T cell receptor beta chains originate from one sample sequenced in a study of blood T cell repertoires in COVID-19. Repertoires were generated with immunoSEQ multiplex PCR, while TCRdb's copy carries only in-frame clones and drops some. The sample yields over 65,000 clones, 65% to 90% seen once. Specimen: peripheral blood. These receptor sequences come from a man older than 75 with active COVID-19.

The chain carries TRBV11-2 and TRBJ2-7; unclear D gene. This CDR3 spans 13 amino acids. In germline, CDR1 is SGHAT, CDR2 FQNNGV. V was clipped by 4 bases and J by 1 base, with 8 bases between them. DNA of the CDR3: TGTGCCAGCAGCTCCCGTCTTTCCTACGAGCAGTACTTC. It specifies CASSSRLSYEQYF.

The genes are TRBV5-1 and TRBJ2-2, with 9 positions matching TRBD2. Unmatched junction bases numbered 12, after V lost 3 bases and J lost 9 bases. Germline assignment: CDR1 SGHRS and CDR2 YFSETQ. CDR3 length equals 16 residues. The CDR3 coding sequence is TGCGCCAGCAGCTCCCGAGGAAGCGGGGGGCGTTGGGAGCTGTTTTTT. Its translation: CASSSRGSGGRWELFF.

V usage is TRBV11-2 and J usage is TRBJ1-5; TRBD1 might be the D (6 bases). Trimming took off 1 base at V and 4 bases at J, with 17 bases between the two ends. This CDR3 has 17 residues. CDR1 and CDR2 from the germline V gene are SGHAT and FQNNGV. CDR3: CASSLGDPGVLNQPQHF. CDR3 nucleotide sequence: TGTGCCAGCAGCTTAGGGGACCCAGGGGTCCTGAATCAGCCCCAGCATTTT.

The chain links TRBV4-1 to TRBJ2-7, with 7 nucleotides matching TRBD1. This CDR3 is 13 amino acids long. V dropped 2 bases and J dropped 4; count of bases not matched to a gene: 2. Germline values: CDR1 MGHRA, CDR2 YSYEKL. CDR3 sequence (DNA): TGCGCCAGCAGCCAACCACAGGGGTACGAGCAGTACTTC. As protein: CASSQPQGYEQYF.

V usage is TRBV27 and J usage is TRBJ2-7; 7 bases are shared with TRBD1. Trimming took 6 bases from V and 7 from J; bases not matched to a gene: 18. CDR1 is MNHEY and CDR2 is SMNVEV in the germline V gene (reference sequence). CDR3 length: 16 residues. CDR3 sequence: CASSLSPGQSFSEQYF. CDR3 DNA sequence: TGTGCCAGCAGCCTATCGCCGGGACAGAGTTTTTCGGAGCAGTACTTC.

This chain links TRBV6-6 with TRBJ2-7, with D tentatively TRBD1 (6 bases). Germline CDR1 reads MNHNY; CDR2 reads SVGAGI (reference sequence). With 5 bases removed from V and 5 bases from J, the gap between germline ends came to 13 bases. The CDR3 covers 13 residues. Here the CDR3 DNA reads TGTGCCAGCAGTCCTACAGGGTCCAACGAGCAGTACTTC. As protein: CASSPTGSNEQYF.

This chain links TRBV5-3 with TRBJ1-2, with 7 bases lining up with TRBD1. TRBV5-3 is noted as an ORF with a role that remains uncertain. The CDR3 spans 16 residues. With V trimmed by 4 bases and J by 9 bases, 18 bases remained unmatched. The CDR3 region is CARSRARADRVLSYTF. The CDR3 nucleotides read TGTGCCAGAAGCCGGGCGAGAGCTGACAGGGTACTTAGCTACACCTTC.

This chain's CDR3 is CASSSTGLMGTQYF. The CDR3 bases are TGTGCCAGCAGCAGCACAGGGTTGATGGGGACCCAGTACTTC. V is TRBV27 and J is TRBJ2-5; perhaps TRBD1 as D (6 bases). Germline CDR1 MNHEY, CDR2 SMNVEV (reference sequence). The CDR3 length is 14 residues. The V gene lost 6 bases and the J gene lost 7 bases, with 18 bases spanning the gap.

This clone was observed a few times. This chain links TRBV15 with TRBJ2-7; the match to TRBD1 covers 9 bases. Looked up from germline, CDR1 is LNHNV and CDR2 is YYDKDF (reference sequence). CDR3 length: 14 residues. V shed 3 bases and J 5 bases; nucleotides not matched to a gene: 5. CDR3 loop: CATSSYRGPNEQYF. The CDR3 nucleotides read TGTGCCACCAGCAGCTACAGGGGGCCGAACGAGCAGTACTTC.

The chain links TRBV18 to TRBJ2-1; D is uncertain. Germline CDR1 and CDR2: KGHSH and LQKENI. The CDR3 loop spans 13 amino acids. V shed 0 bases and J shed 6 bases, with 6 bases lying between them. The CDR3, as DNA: TGTGCCAGCTCACCACCCACCGGCAATGAGCAGTTCTTC. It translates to CASSPPTGNEQFF.

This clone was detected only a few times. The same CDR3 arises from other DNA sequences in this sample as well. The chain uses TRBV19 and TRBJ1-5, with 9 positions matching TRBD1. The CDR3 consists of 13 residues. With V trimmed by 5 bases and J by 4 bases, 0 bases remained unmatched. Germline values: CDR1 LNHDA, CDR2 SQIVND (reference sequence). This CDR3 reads CASSGTGNQPQHF. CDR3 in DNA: TGTGCCAGTAGTGGGACAGGGAATCAGCCCCAGCATTTT.

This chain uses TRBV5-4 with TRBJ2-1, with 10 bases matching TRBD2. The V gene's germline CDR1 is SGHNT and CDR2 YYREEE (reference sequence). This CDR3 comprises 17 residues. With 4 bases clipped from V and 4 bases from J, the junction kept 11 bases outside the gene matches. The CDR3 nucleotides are TGTGCCAGCAGCCTGGGGACTAGCGACGCGGCATACAATGAGCAGTTCTTC. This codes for CASSLGTSDAAYNEQFF.

CDR3 bases: TGTGCCACCAGTGATCCGGACACGTTCCAAGAGACCCAGTACTTC. This translates into CATSDPDTFQETQYF. This rearrangement joins TRBV24-1 to TRBJ2-5; a weak D match, TRBD1 (5 bases). The CDR3 sequence is 15 residues long. V lost 3 bases and J lost 1, with 11 bases in between. The V gene's germline CDR1 is KGHDR and CDR2 SFDVKD.

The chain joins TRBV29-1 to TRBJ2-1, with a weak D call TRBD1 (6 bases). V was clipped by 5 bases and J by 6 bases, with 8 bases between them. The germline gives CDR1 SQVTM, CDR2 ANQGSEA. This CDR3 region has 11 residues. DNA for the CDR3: TGCAGCGTTCGGACAGTCAATGAGCAGTTCTTC. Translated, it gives CSVRTVNEQFF.

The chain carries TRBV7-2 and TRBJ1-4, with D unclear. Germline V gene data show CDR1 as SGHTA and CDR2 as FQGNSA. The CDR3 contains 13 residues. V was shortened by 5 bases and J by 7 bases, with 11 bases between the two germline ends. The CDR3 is CASSLTFGEKLFF. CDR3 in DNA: TGTGCCAGCAGCCTCACTTTCGGTGAAAAACTGTTTTTT.

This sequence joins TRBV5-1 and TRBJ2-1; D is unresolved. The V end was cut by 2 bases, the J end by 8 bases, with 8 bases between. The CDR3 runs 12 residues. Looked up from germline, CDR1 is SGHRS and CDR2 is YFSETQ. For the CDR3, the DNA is TGCGCCAGCAGCTTCAACCGCGATGAGCAGTTCTTC. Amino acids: CASSFNRDEQFF.

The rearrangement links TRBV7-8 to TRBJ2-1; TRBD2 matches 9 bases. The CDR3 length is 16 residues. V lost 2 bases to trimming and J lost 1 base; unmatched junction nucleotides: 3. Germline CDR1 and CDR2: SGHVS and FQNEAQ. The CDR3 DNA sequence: TGTGCCAGCAGCTTATTAGCGGGAGTGTCCTACAATGAGCAGTTCTTC. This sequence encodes CASSLLAGVSYNEQFF.